This is a list of T cell receptor beta chains from one sample in a study of T cell responses to AZD1222 COVID-19 vaccine. The data were produced by immunoSEQ multiplex PCR, yet TCRdb's version contains in-frame clones alone and is incomplete. The repertoire holds tens of thousands of clones, with around nine tenths as singletons. The specimen was peripheral blood, collected 28 days after the second dose of the MenACWY control vaccine. The receptors were gathered from an adult who received the MenACWY meningococcal vaccine as a control. CDR3s include the opening cysteine and the closing phenylalanine or tryptophan. Fields, in order: D gene, J gene, clone size, V gene, CDR3 protein, CDR3 DNA. D genes are given only for firm matches. Not every row has a clone size; where given, it reads once, few, many or a size class.

NA TRBJ1-4 NA TRBV18 CASSPGTDEKLFF TGTGCCAGCTCACCCGGGACGGATGAAAAACTGTTTTTT
TRBD2 TRBJ2-1 NA TRBV10-3 CASEMAGAPEQFF TGTGCCTCCGAAATGGCGGGAGCCCCTGAGCAGTTCTTC
NA TRBJ2-7 once TRBV19 CASSLTAGYEQYF TGTGCCAGTAGTCTGACAGCTGGCTACGAGCAGTACTTC
TRBD2 TRBJ2-3 NA TRBV5-1 CASSLLAGGSDTQYF TGCGCCAGCAGCTTGTTAGCGGGAGGATCAGATACGCAGTATTTT
NA TRBJ1-2 NA TRBV6-5 CASSYSTVQGYGYTF TGTGCCAGCAGTTACTCGACGGTACAGGGCTATGGCTACACCTTC
NA TRBJ2-3 NA TRBV28 CASSWARDTQYF TGTGCCAGCAGTTGGGCTAGAGATACGCAGTATTTT
NA TRBJ1-1 NA TRBV9 CASSVNPGRGMNTEAFF TGTGCCAGCAGCGTAAATCCCGGCCGGGGGATGAACACTGAAGCTTTCTTT
TRBD2 TRBJ2-3 NA TRBV6-1 CASSEAQGLGDTQYF TGTGCCAGCAGTGAAGCCCAGGGACTAGGGGATACGCAGTATTTT
NA TRBJ1-2 NA TRBV4-1 CASSQDRASLTYGYTF TGCGCCAGCAGCCAAGATCGAGCATCATTAACCTATGGCTACACCTTC
NA TRBJ2-5 NA TRBV5-8 CASSSRGETQYF TGTGCCAGCAGCTCGAGGGGGGAGACCCAGTACTTC
TRBD2 TRBJ2-1 once TRBV28 CASSTPSGSSYNEQFF TGTGCCAGCAGTACGCCTAGCGGGAGCTCCTACAATGAGCAGTTCTTC
TRBD2 TRBJ2-7 NA TRBV9 CASSVGGSGTHEQYF TGTGCCAGCAGCGTAGGAGGTAGCGGGACCCACGAGCAGTACTTC